The following is a T cell receptor (beta chain) sequence with its context. The antigen this receptor binds is unknown. There are no base qualities to consult, and no much larger clone falls within one base. The data were obtained in a study of shared clonotypes between healthy human individuals (TCRdb year 2020). A note on the overall study: The cohort included a few men and a couple of women between 18 and 49 years of age. For each donor, CD4 naive and CD4 memory were each run on three plates, CD8 naive on two plates, and CD8 memory on one plate. Blood TCR repertoires of about five healthy adults were deeply sequenced to estimate repertoire size and the extent of clonotype sharing between individuals. Different laboratories and diverse techniques were used to prepare libraries and sequence TCR repertoires, to increase sequencing depth and limit assay-specific biases. Per donor, leukapheresis produced somewhere between about 0.85 and 10 billion PBMCs.

Using the deep immunoSEQ assay, multiplex PCR amplified TCR CDR3 regions from genomic DNA. Extracted genomic DNA from each cell subset was spread evenly across all wells of several immunoSEQ 96-well plates, with each plate serving as a replicate. For sorted subsets, each replicate PCR was loaded with roughly 190 ng genomic DNA, equivalent to 30,000 or so T cell genomes. The purified libraries were quantified using a Qubit 3.0 fluorometer, sized with a Bioanalyzer 2100, and then quantified again using the KAPA Library Quantification kit. A separate single-read 150-cycle Illumina NextSeq 550 flow cell was used to sequence each immunoSEQ 96-well plate. On the authors' methods: Because only junctional sequences without quality scores were contained in the immunoSEQ output, filtering matching that applied to full-length reads could not be performed. Sequences were annotated with PyIR, a Python wrapper for IgBLAST v1.9, and V/J genes and CDR3 were assigned using IMGT germline references. Reads were filtered out if the reads had weak V/J assignments (E-value above 1e-6), no CDR3, stop codons, out-of-frame junctions, or ambiguous translated residues. V3J clonotypes were defined as sequences sharing the same inferred V gene, J gene, and CDR3 amino acid sequence. Percentage overlap between repertoires was computed as shared unique clonotypes divided by the size of the smaller repertoire. RTK rarefaction, the Chao1 estimator, and Recon v2.1 estimates of unobserved clonotypes were used to assess repertoire richness. OLGA was used to compute generation probabilities for all TCRbeta clonotypes that the gDNA method yielded from a few donors. Not all clones reach the TCRdb copy of this immuneACCESS table, which keeps in-frame sequences only. Checked studies attribute under half of the gap to unresolved V genes and leave the rest unexplained. Clone size and V and J calls were adopted from that table, with D and trimming inferred from the DNA. The sample records 950,000 to 1,100,000 clones, about 70% of which are singletons. Clones ranked in the top ten supply about 1.5% of the sample.

Donors were healthy HIV-negative adults with no recently reported acute infections or vaccinations. Only Caucasian adults living in Nashville, Tennessee, USA were represented among the donors. CD4+ T cells were enriched through magnetic negative selection, after which naive cells were positively selected on CD45RA and the remaining negative fraction served as the memory subset. Blood was collected by leukapheresis, and PBMCs were isolated by Ficoll-Histopaque density gradient centrifugation and then cryopreserved in liquid nitrogen vapor phase. Analytical flow cytometry was used to check the purity and quantity of each magnetically sorted T cell population. Genomic DNA was isolated from every sorted fraction and measured by UV absorbance on a Nanodrop 2000c. Reading from cysteine to phenylalanine, the CDR3 counts 13 amino acids. Only the CDR3 DNA stays, 39 bases, in frame from base 1. V is reduced by 5 bases and J by 13 bases, leaving a spacing of 15 bases between them. From a lookup of the germline V gene (reference sequence), CDR1 and CDR2 are LNHDA and SQIVND.

The paper's findings and limits, for the study overall: Based on pairwise subsampling, the degree of clonotype sharing among donors was expected to be affected by sequencing depth. Compared with non-shared clonotypes, clonotypes shared by all four sorted-subset donors had higher generation probabilities. Sampling was limited to blood, and TCR repertoires in tissue likely differ from TCR repertoires in blood. When a few donors were compared, the shared fraction of clonotypes was about 5.5% for naive CD4, around 3.6% for naive CD8, more than 2% for memory CD4, and 0.35% to 0.4% for memory CD8. Even with the large sequencing depth, rarefaction of the sorted-subset datasets indicated that sequencing was incomplete. The small number of donors limited the genetic and exposure-history diversity represented. Naive subsets generally had larger estimated clonotype richness than memory subsets did.

The chain joins TRBV19 to TRBJ1-6; TRBD1 is perhaps the D gene, given 5 matching bases. The source material was memory CD4+ T cells sorted from blood. Read against the paper, the sample's cell subset or site label means: CD45RA-negative fraction. The receptor comes from a man aged 18-30 years in good health. The CDR3 here reads CASSRRGSTPLHF. The nucleotide sequence reads TGTGCCAGTAGTCGACGGGGGAGTACTCCCCTCCACTTT. Where the CDR3 stops, the reference TRBV19 and TRBJ1-6 genes take over; the full variable domain is DGGITQSPKYLFRKEGQNVTLSCEQNLNHDAMYWYRQDPGQGLRLIYYSQIVNDFQKGDIAEGYSVSREKKESFPLTVTSAQKNPTAFYLCASSRRGSTPLHFGNGTRLTVT.